The source of this TCR beta chain is a study of memory CD4+ T cells and cytomegalovirus serostatus. The assay was immunoSEQ multiplex PCR, and TCRdb's table has in-frame clones only and misses some. Of 35,000 to 55,000 clones detected, more than 65% appear once; the ten largest clones hold roughly 2%. Single viable CD3+CD4+CD8-CD45RO+ cells were sorted as the memory CD4+ T cells. CDR3 length: 15 amino acids. The V gene end was trimmed by 4 bases and the J gene end by 9 bases; junction bases not matched to a gene: 11. CDR1 and CDR2 (germline): SEHNR, FQNEAQ (reference sequence). In its sample, this clone was seen once.

The sequencing sample was made of memory CD4+ T cells from blood. This receptor was identified in an adult in good health and CMV-seronegative. The chain joins TRBV7-9 to TRBJ1-2, with TRBD1 identical over 10 bases. Here the CDR3 DNA reads TGTGCCAGCAGCTCTGACAGGGGGCAGTTTTTGCGCTACACCTTC. It yields the protein CASSSDRGQFLRYTF.